This T cell receptor beta chain was sequenced in a study of T cell clones after liver transplantation. The CDR3 is 17 residues long. In germline, CDR1 is MNHNS, CDR2 SASEGT. After removal of 4 bases from V and 7 bases from J, the junction contained 12 bases not matched to a gene. Libraries were prepared by immunoSEQ multiplex PCR; TCRdb keeps only in-frame clonotypes and omits some of them. The sample includes over 90,000 clones, roughly 80% of them seen just once. This chain links TRBV6-1 with TRBJ2-1; 11 bases fit TRBD2. This clonotype originated in a human patient who received a liver transplant. Some T cells may be supplied by the graft donor. Specimen: CD4+ T cells from blood, collected around 49 months after liver transplant. CDR3 coding DNA: TGTGCCAGCAGTGGACCCCTGACTAGCGGGAAGGATAATGAGCAGTTCTTC. Amino acids: CASSGPLTSGKDNEQFF.